Here is one TCR beta chain with its context. Its antigen is currently unknown. V was pared by 3 bases and J by 0 bases, with 14 bases of the junction left unmatched. CDR1 LGHNA and CDR2 YNFKEQ come from the germline V gene. This CDR3 region has 20 residues. All donors participated as healthy donors of bone marrow. Primers for the PCR totalled 60 Vbeta and 13 Jbeta. As originally analysed: An analysis performed later counted about 80 million unique TCR beta chains (roughly 10 million of them shared). Some clones are missing from TCRdb's copy, which holds only in-frame ones; the method was immunoSEQ multiplex PCR. The DNA was the basis for D and trimming; V, J and clone size are from that table. The repertoire includes about 150,000 clones, about three fifths of them detected once, and approximately 7% sits in the top ten. This entry is derived from a study of cytomegalovirus exposure and HLA in healthy donors. Study background: Researchers found that approximately 80% of about 400 genotyped donors fell within the Caucasian-associated ancestry cluster.

Study-level results: Most sequenced TCRs were rare (though some public TCRs occurred in many donors).

The receptor was derived from a woman aged 55-75 years in good health and CMV-seropositive. The V gene is TRBV4-2, the J gene TRBJ2-5, with TRBD2 identical over 12 bases. The material sequenced was PBMCs. DNA for the CDR3: TGTGCCAGCAGCCAGACCGGGACTAGCGGGTCAGGGGGGTACCAAGAGACCCAGTACTTC. Translation: CASSQTGTSGSGGYQETQYF.